This T cell receptor (beta chain) emerged from a study of cytomegalovirus exposure and HLA in healthy donors. Study-level findings and limits: Later on, an analysis showed TCR association rates differing by HLA locus, with DRB1 the most and HLA-C the fewest.

A remark on this clone: What it recognizes is unknown.

Both 60 Vbeta primers and 13 Jbeta primers went into the PCR. Method: immunoSEQ multiplex PCR; TCRdb's copy keeps in-frame clones and lacks some. The table has some 130,000 clones, roughly 80% seen once. CDR3 size: 14 residues. Trimming removed 5 bases at V and 0 bases at J, with 10 bases between. Germline loops: CDR1 MNHEY, CDR2 SVGAGI. The chain uses TRBV6-5 and TRBJ1-2; maybe TRBD1 (5 bases). The specimen was PBMCs. This receptor was taken from a man between 35 and 55 years old in good health and CMV-seronegative. Here the CDR3 reads CASSEGAPNYGYTF. As DNA, the CDR3 is TGTGCCAGCAGTGAAGGGGCTCCTAACTATGGCTACACCTTC.